This entry concerns a single TCR beta chain. No antigen is known for it. The method was immunoSEQ multiplex PCR; TCRdb's version includes in-frame clones alone and lacks a portion of them. The data contain 7,200 or so clones, around 89% of them singletons. The germline gives CDR1 MGHRA, CDR2 YSYEKL. The V and J ends lost 1 base and 1 base respectively, with 7 bases between them. The CDR3 is 14 amino acids. This entry is derived from a study of T cell clonotyping in hematopoietic cell transplantation. Study findings and constraints: CD4 and CD8 repertoire contributions could not be separated without sorting. Few recipient clonotypes overlapped donors; over 95% were de novo at given depth.

Recipients were bled about 28 days pretransplant and at posttransplant days 30, 100, 180. This sequence was found in a female patient aged 50-59 years who had an allogeneic stem cell transplant from an unrelated donor, so the T cells may come from the graft donor. Some clones in this sample may be carry-over from other donors' samples. The input for sequencing was PBMCs, taken 30 days after allogeneic stem cell transplant. The chain couples TRBV4-1 to TRBJ1-2; D gene ambiguous. CDR3 amino acids: CASSQGVINYGYTF. The DNA for the CDR3 is TGCGCCAGCAGCCAAGGGGTAATTAACTATGGCTACACCTTC.